The 15 T cell receptor beta chains presented below share a single source sample, sequenced in a study of shared T cell receptors in the human thymus. TCRdb keeps only in-frame clones here, not all; method: immunoSEQ multiplex PCR. The repertoire holds hundreds of thousands of clones, 85% to 95% seen once, with about 0.02% in the top ten. Specimen: thymocytes. All receptors derive from a human donor.

This chain connects TRBV18 to TRBJ1-2; D gene ambiguous. This CDR3 has 15 amino acids. V lost 2 bases and J lost 7, with 17 bases in between. Germline V CDR1 and CDR2: KGHSH, LQKENI. CDR3 protein: CASSPGRTPFAGYTF. DNA for the CDR3: TGTGCCAGCTCACCAGGCAGGACCCCCTTCGCTGGCTACACCTTC.

This rearrangement joins TRBV6-6 to TRBJ2-2; D gene unclear. This CDR3 comprises 11 residues. Trimming left V 10 bases short and J 5 bases short, with 8 bases between. Germline lookup yields CDR1 MNHNY and CDR2 SVGAGI (reference sequence). CDR3 amino acids: CAMKGTGELFF. The CDR3 region has the DNA TGTGCCATGAAGGGAACCGGGGAGCTGTTTTTT.

This clone was observed a single time. The chain has TRBV4-3 and TRBJ2-7; D is tentatively TRBD1 or TRBD2 (5 bases each). The CDR3 is 15 residues long. Germline V gene data show CDR1 as LGHNA and CDR2 as YSLEER. V shed 3 bases and J shed 3 bases, with 15 bases lying between them. CDR3 region: CASSHAWDGDYEQYF. The CDR3 DNA is TGCGCCAGCAGCCATGCTTGGGACGGTGACTACGAGCAGTACTTC.

The V and J genes are TRBV7-2 and TRBJ2-3; TRBD2 agrees at 8 bases. The CDR3 spans 16 residues. V shed 1 base, J shed 4 bases, and the junction held 7 bases outside the gene matches. Per the germline V gene, CDR1 is SGHTA and CDR2 is FQGNSA. DNA for the CDR3: TGTGCCAGCAGCTTAGTGGCCAGCGGGAGACCAGATACGCAGTATTTT. Translated, it gives CASSLVASGRPDTQYF.

The J gene is TRBJ1-5, the V gene TRBV6-1, with no clear D. V was cut by 0 bases and J by 0 bases, with 9 bases left in between. The CDR3 consists of 16 residues. Germline assignment: CDR1 MNHNS and CDR2 SASEGT. In DNA, the CDR3 is TGTGCCAGCAGTGAAGCGGCACCTAATAGCAATCAGCCCCAGCATTTT. Translating it yields CASSEAAPNSNQPQHF.

The V gene is TRBV7-9, the J gene TRBJ2-2, with 7 bases identical to TRBD2. J lost 1 base, V lost 3 bases, and 5 bases had no gene match. CDR1 is SEHNR and CDR2 is FQNEAQ in the germline V gene (reference sequence). CDR3 length: 16 amino acids. CDR3 DNA sequence: TGTGCCAGCAGCTTCGGCGGGAGTGGGAACACCGGGGAGCTGTTTTTT. Amino acid sequence: CASSFGGSGNTGELFF. Variable domain in full (rest from reference TRBV7-9 and TRBJ2-2): DTGVSQNPRHKITKRGQNVTFRCDPISEHNRLYWYRQTLGQGPEFLTYFQNEAQLEKSRLLSDRFSAERPKGSFSTLEIQRTEQGDSAMYLCASSFGGSGNTGELFFGEGSRLTVL.

V is TRBV28 and J is TRBJ2-1; a possible D gene is TRBD2 (5 bases). Germline values: CDR1 MDHEN, CDR2 SYDVKM. The V end was cut by 6 bases, the J end by 0 bases, with 15 bases between. The CDR3 is made up of 16 amino acids. The DNA of the CDR3 is TGTGCCAGCAGCCGTTCTCTAGGGAGCTCCTACAATGAGCAGTTCTTC. This translates into CASSRSLGSSYNEQFF.

The chain joins TRBV13 to TRBJ2-7; tentative D call: TRBD2 (7 bases). V gave up 5 bases and J gave up 5 bases, with 19 bases separating them. This CDR3 contains 15 residues. Germline V lookup: CDR1 PRHDT, CDR2 FYEKMQ (reference sequence). This CDR3 reads CASSPTGGAWNEQYF. In DNA form, the CDR3 reads TGTGCCAGCAGCCCTACTGGGGGGGCCTGGAACGAGCAGTACTTC.

The gene calls are TRBV28 and TRBJ2-7, with 9 bases aligning to TRBD1. Looked up from germline, CDR1 is MDHEN and CDR2 is SYDVKM. The CDR3 has 17 residues. The V and J ends lost 5 bases and 4 bases, in that order; junction bases with no gene match: 15. CDR3 DNA: TGTGCCAGCAGTCCCCAGGGGGGGGACAGGGAGGCGTACGAGCAGTACTTC. Its protein is CASSPQGGDREAYEQYF.

This chain links TRBV21-1 with TRBJ2-1; the table's TRBD1 call for D was not verified on the DNA. TRBV21-1 represents a pseudogene. The CDR3 has 17 residues. The CDR3 here is CASTKRGRQGRVHEQFF. In DNA, the CDR3 is TGTGCCAGCACCAAAAGGGGTCGGCAGGGAAGGGTCCATGAGCAGTTCTTC.

The rearrangement links TRBV5-1 to TRBJ2-3; TRBD1 matches 9 bases. The CDR3 is 16 residues long. Germline V CDR1 and CDR2: SGHRS, YFSETQ. V gave up 0 bases and J gave up 5 bases; unmatched junction bases: 7. Here the CDR3 reads CASSLGDRANEDTQYF. The CDR3 bases are TGCGCCAGCAGCTTGGGGGACAGGGCTAATGAAGATACGCAGTATTTT. Full variable domain (rest looked up from reference TRBV5-1 and TRBJ2-3): KAGVTQTPRYLIKTRGQQVTLSCSPISGHRSVSWYQQTPGQGLQFLFEYFSETQRNKGNFPGRFSGRQFSNSRSEMNVSTLELGDSALYLCASSLGDRANEDTQYFGPGTRLTVL.

V and J are TRBV27 and TRBJ2-2; 10 positions match TRBD2. The CDR3 consists of 15 residues. J gave up 5 bases and V 5 bases, and 5 bases lay outside the gene matches. From germline, CDR1 is MNHEY and CDR2 SMNVEV (reference sequence). CDR3 region: CASSTSGKGTGELFF. The CDR3 DNA sequence: TGTGCCAGCAGTACTAGCGGGAAGGGTACCGGGGAGCTGTTTTTT.

This clone showed up just once. Here the CDR3 DNA reads TGTGCCAGCAGCCTACGTGGGGTATACAATGAGCAGTTCTTC. Protein: CASSLRGVYNEQFF. The chain uses TRBV7-9 and TRBJ2-1; unclear D gene. The germline V and J ends were trimmed by 5 bases and 4 bases, with 12 bases remaining between them. CDR1 and CDR2 from the germline V gene are SEHNR and FQNEAQ (reference sequence). The CDR3 covers 14 residues.

V is TRBV5-4 and J is TRBJ1-2; 7 positions match TRBD1. Trimming at V came to 2 bases and at J to 8 bases, leaving 6 bases not matched to a gene. Germline V lookup: CDR1 SGHNT, CDR2 YYREEE (reference sequence). The CDR3 sequence is 13 residues long. CDR3 residues: CASSFRGAIGYTF. As DNA, the CDR3 is TGTGCCAGCAGCTTCAGGGGGGCTATCGGCTACACCTTC.

Of note for this clone: One junction end disagrees with the germline gene, perhaps due to a read error. The chain links TRBV29-1 to TRBJ2-2, with a weak D call TRBD2 (6 bases). The CDR3 runs to 13 residues. Looked up from germline, CDR1 is SQVTM and CDR2 is ANQGSEA. The CDR3 coding sequence is TGCAGCGCTAGACTAGGCGAACACCGGGGAGCTGTTTTT. This gives the protein CSARLGEHRGAVF.